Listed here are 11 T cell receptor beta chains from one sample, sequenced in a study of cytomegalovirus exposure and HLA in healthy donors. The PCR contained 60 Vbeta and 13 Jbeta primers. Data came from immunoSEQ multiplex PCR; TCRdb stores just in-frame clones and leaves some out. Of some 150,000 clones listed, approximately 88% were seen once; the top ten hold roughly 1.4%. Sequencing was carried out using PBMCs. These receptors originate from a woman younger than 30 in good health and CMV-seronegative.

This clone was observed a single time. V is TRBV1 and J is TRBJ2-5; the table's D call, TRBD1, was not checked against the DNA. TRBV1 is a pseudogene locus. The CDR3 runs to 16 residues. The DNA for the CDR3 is TGCACCAGCAGCCAAGATGGGGACAGGGGAGGGGAGACCCAGTACTTC. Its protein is CTSSQDGDRGGETQYF.

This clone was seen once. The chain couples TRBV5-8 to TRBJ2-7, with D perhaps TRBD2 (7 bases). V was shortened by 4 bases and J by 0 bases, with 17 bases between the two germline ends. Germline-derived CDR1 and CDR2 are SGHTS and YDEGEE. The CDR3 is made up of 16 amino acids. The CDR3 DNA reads TGTGCCAGCAGCCCCGGGAGCGGGACAAGCTCCTACGAGCAGTACTTC. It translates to CASSPGSGTSSYEQYF.

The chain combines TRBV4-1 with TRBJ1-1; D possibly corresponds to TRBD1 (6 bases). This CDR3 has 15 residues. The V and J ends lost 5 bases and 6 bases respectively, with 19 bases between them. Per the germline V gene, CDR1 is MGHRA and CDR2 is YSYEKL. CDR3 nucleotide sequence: TGCGCCAGCAGCTTGACAGGACTGGGTAGCGCTGAAGCTTTCTTT. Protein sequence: CASSLTGLGSAEAFF.

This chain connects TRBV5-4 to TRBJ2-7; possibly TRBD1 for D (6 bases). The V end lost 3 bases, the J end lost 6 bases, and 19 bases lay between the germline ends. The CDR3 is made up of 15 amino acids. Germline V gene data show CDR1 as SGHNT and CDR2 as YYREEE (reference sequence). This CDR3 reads CASSSRSDRPGEQYF. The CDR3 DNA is TGTGCCAGCAGCTCTAGATCAGACAGGCCAGGCGAGCAGTACTTC.

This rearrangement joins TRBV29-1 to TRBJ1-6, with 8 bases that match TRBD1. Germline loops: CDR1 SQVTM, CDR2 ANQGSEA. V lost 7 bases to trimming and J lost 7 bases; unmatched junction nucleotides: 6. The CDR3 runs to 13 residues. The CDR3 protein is CSARQGMNSPLHF. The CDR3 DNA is TGCAGCGCCCGACAGGGGATGAATTCACCCCTCCACTTT.

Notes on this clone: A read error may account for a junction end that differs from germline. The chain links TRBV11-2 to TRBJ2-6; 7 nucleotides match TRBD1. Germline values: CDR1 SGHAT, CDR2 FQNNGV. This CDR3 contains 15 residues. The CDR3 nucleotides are TGTGCCAGCAGCTCGACAGGGACCGGGGCCAACGGCCTGACTTTC. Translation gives CASSSTGTGANGLTF.

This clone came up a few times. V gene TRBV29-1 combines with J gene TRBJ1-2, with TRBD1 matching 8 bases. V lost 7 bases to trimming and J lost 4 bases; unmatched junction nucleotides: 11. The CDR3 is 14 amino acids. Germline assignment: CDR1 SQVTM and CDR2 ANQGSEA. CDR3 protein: CSAEGGQESYGYTF. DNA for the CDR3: TGCAGCGCCGAGGGGGGACAGGAGAGCTATGGCTACACCTTC.

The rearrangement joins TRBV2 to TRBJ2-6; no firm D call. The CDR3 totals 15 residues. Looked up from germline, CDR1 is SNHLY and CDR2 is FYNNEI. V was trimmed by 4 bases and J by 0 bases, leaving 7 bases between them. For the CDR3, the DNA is TGTGCCAGCAGTGTCGGTTTCTCTGGGGCCAACGTCCTGACTTTC. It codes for CASSVGFSGANVLTF. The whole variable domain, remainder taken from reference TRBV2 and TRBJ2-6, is EPEVTQTPSHQVTQMGQEVILRCVPISNHLYFYWYRQILGQKVEFLVSFYNNEISEKSEIFDDQFSVERPDGSNFTLKIRSTKLEDSAMYFCASSVGFSGANVLTFGAGSRLTVL.

In DNA form, the CDR3 reads TGTGCCAGCAGCGACACAGGGGGCTATGGCTACACCTTC. Its translation: CASSDTGGYGYTF. The rearrangement uses TRBV2 and TRBJ1-2, with 8 bases matching TRBD1. The junction had 4 bases not matched to a gene; V was cut back by 6 bases and J by 4 bases. The CDR3 consists of 13 residues. Germline-derived CDR1 and CDR2 are SNHLY and FYNNEI. The full variable domain, in which reference TRBV2 and TRBJ1-2 provide the parts outside the CDR3, is EPEVTQTPSHQVTQMGQEVILRCVPISNHLYFYWYRQILGQKVEFLVSFYNNEISEKSEIFDDQFSVERPDGSNFTLKIRSTKLEDSAMYFCASSDTGGYGYTFGSGTRLTVV.

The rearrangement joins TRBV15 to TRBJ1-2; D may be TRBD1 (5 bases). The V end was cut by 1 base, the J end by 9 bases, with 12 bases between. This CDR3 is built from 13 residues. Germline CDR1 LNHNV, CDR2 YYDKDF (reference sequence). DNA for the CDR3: TGTGCCACCAGCAGAGGACCGCAGGGCCGCTACACCTTC. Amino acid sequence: CATSRGPQGRYTF.

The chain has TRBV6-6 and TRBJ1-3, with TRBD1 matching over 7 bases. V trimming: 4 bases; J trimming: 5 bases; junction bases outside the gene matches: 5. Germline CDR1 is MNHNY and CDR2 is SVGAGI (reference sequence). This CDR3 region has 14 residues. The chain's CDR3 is CASSFGQERNTIYF. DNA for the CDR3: TGTGCCAGCAGTTTCGGACAGGAGAGAAACACCATATATTTT.